What follows are 20 T cell receptor beta chains derived from one specimen sequenced in a study of T cells expressing NK-cell markers (dated by TCRdb to the early 2020s). Library preparation employed 5' RACE. The sequencer was an Illumina HiSeq 2000. With the reads reprocessed by TCRdb, a single entry stands for each CDR3 protein sequence and no DNA is reported. The data table for this sample lists more than 250,000 distinct CDR3 sequences. Of the sample, under 0.5% falls within the top ten clones. Input material: blood T cells: a sorted CD56 or NKG2C T cell subset, CD4+ or CD8+ T cells, or bulk PBMC T cells (not recorded which). The receptor set was obtained from a man younger than 35 in good health. Donor details come from another sample of the same person, matched by shared clones.

The chain has TRBV11-2 and TRBJ2-2; TCRdb's D call of TRBD2 is untestable without DNA. The germline V gene has CDR1 SGHAT and CDR2 FQNNGV. The CDR3 sequence is 16 residues long. CDR3 region: CASSLLLAGGSGELFF. Based on the CDR3 plus reference TRBV11-2 and TRBJ2-2, the full variable domain is EAGVAQSPRYKIIEKRQSVAFWCNPISGHATLYWYQQILGQGPKLLIQFQNNGVVDDSQLPKDRFSAERLKGVDSTLKIQPAKLEDSAVYLCASSLLLAGGSGELFFGEGSRLTVL.

V gene TRBV5-5 combines with J gene TRBJ1-2; TCRdb reports TRBD1, a call that lacks DNA to check it against. This CDR3 is built from 15 residues. CDR1 and CDR2 from the germline V gene are SGHKS and YYEKEE (reference sequence). CDR3 amino acids: CASSLVVTGNYGYTF.

The rearrangement joins TRBV3-1 to TRBJ2-5; TCRdb designates TRBD2, a call that cannot be tested without DNA. Germline values: CDR1 LGHDT, CDR2 YNNKEL (reference sequence). The CDR3 sequence is 14 residues long. CDR3 residues: CASSRTLGGETQYF.

V is TRBV2 and J is TRBJ2-7; TCRdb picks TRBD2, but there is no DNA to check that call. The CDR3 is made up of 14 amino acids. CDR1 is SNHLY, CDR2 FYNNEI, per germline. The CDR3 loop is CASRQGVENSEQYF.

J is TRBJ2-7 and V is TRBV5-4; TCRdb's D call, TRBD1, is unchecked because there is no DNA. The CDR3 extends over 14 amino acids. From germline, CDR1 is SGHNT and CDR2 YYREEE (reference sequence). This CDR3 is CASSPGPSSYEQYF.

V and J are TRBV24-1 and TRBJ2-1; TCRdb proposes TRBD1, but this gene call is untestable without DNA. The germline CDR1 and CDR2 sequences are KGHDR and SFDVKD. The CDR3 is 13 amino acids. The CDR3 spells CATDPGQGEKKFF.

J is TRBJ2-2 and V is TRBV5-1; TCRdb selects TRBD1, and the lack of DNA leaves this call unchecked. The CDR3 is 17 residues long. Germline assignment: CDR1 SGHRS and CDR2 YFSETQ. CDR3 region: CASSLGGRPLGTGELFF.

The rearrangement links TRBV15 to TRBJ2-5; the D gene TCRdb calls, TRBD2, cannot be checked with no DNA. The germline CDR1 and CDR2 sequences are LNHNV and YYDKDF (reference sequence). This CDR3 has 15 residues. CDR3 sequence reads: CATSIKRESEETQYF.

The chain is built from TRBV12-3 or TRBV12-4 and TRBJ2-2; the D call of TRBD2 rests on TCRdb alone, since no DNA is present to check it. The CDR3 length is 16 residues. CDR3 protein: CASSFGAGVNTGELFF.

V and J are TRBV7-8 and TRBJ1-1. The germline gives CDR1 SGHVS, CDR2 FQNEAQ. The CDR3 is 13 residues long. The CDR3 reads CASSPVASAEAFF.

This chain links TRBV7-2 with TRBJ1-1; the TCRdb D gene call, TRBD1, has no DNA to confirm it. This CDR3 comprises 16 residues. Germline values: CDR1 SGHTA, CDR2 FQGNSA. CDR3 region: CASSGGTGVIPGEAFF. The variable domain in full, with the rest retrieved from reference TRBV7-2 and TRBJ1-1, is GAGVSQSPSNKVTEKGKDVELRCDPISGHTALYWYRQSLGQGLEFLIYFQGNSAPDKSGLPSDRFSAERTGGSVSTLTIQRTQQEDSAVYLCASSGGTGVIPGEAFFGQGTRLTVV.

The V call is TRBV4-2, the J call TRBJ2-7; TCRdb reports TRBD2, a call that lacks DNA to check it against. CDR3 length: 15 residues. Germline CDR1 is LGHNA and CDR2 is YNFKEQ. The CDR3: CASSQATITSYEQYF.

V and J are TRBV18 and TRBJ2-5. From germline, CDR1 is KGHSH and CDR2 LQKENI. The CDR3 has 14 amino acids. The CDR3 protein is CASSPLQSQETQYF.

The rearrangement uses TRBV4-2 and TRBJ2-5; the D call from TCRdb, TRBD1, cannot be confirmed without DNA. The CDR3 loop spans 16 amino acids. CDR1 is LGHNA, CDR2 YNFKEQ, per germline. This chain's CDR3 is CASSQEGQGILETQYF.

J is TRBJ2-3 and V is TRBV20-1; TCRdb's assignment of TRBD1 cannot be checked, as there is no DNA. CDR3 length: 14 amino acids. Germline V gene lookup returns CDR1 DFQATT and CDR2 SNEGSKA (reference sequence). This chain's CDR3 is CSAREPRGTDTQYF.

The CDR3 reads CASVIGGTSTDTQYF. The chain links TRBV9 to TRBJ2-3; checking the TCRdb D call of TRBD1 is not possible without DNA. Germline loops: CDR1 SGDLS, CDR2 YYNGEE. CDR3 length equals 15 residues. The full variable domain, with the rest looked up from reference TRBV9 and TRBJ2-3, is DSGVTQTPKHLITATGQRVTLRCSPRSGDLSVYWYQQSLDQGLQFLIQYYNGEERAKGNILERFSAQQFPDLHSELNLSSLELGDSALYFCASVIGGTSTDTQYFGPGTRLTVL.

J is TRBJ2-5 and V is TRBV12-3 or TRBV12-4. CDR3 length equals 11 residues. This CDR3 is CASSSTETQYF.

V and J are TRBV12-3 or TRBV12-4 and TRBJ1-1. The CDR3 is 13 amino acids. The CDR3 protein is CASREVGNTEAFF.

V and J are TRBV14 and TRBJ1-6; TCRdb proposes TRBD1, but this gene call is untestable without DNA. This CDR3 is 15 amino acids long. Germline assignment: CDR1 SGHDN and CDR2 FVKESK. CDR3 sequence: CASSQMGQGNSPLHF.

The J gene is TRBJ2-7, the V gene TRBV7-2. Germline-derived CDR1 and CDR2 are SGHTA and FQGNSA. The CDR3 loop spans 11 amino acids. This chain's CDR3 is CASSLEDEQYF.